This paragraph reports one TCR beta chain. The sample belongs to a study of T cell responses to AZD1222 COVID-19 vaccine. The CDR3 has 16 residues. The V gene's germline CDR1 is SGHRS and CDR2 YFSETQ. V lost 4 bases to trimming and J lost 13 bases; unmatched junction nucleotides: 15. The table came from immunoSEQ multiplex PCR; TCRdb's copy has only in-frame clones and leaves some out. The sample has fewer than 150,000 clones, 85% to 95% seen once. This TCR was sampled from an adult who received the AZD1222 COVID-19 vaccine. The input for sequencing was peripheral blood, taken 28 days after the second AZD1222 dose. The chain combines TRBV5-1 with TRBJ1-4; 11 positions agree with TRBD1. The CDR3 region is CASSPTTGTGGLVLFF. The CDR3 region has the DNA TGCGCCAGCAGCCCAACGACCGGGACAGGGGGATTAGTACTGTTTTTT.